This T cell receptor beta chain was recovered during a study of blood T cell repertoires in COVID-19. Study-wide background: Specimens from acute and convalescent COVID-19 originated in the United States, Italy and Spain. The analysed material was cDNA or gDNA that came from T cells, B-cell-depleted T cells, or PBMCs.

In the authors' workflow: By means of reference gene primer amplification, nucleated cell counts were estimated. The assay was immunoSEQ multiplex PCR, and TCRdb's table has in-frame clones only and misses some. V and J calls and clone size come straight from that table; D and trimming were deduced from the DNA. The table lists 110,000 to 150,000 clones, approximately 89% of them singletons. This clone showed up just once. The CDR3 is made up of 16 amino acids. J gave up 8 bases and V 4 bases, and 11 bases lay outside the gene matches. Germline assignment: CDR1 MNHEY and CDR2 SVGAGI. V gene TRBV6-5 combines with J gene TRBJ2-2; 9 nucleotides match TRBD2. Sequenced input: peripheral blood. The TCR comes from a woman in her 50s with acute or convalescent COVID-19. The CDR3 nucleotides read TGTGCCAGCAGTTGGAGCGGGGGGTCGGTTTTTGGGGAGCTGTTTTTT. Translated, it gives CASSWSGGSVFGELFF.